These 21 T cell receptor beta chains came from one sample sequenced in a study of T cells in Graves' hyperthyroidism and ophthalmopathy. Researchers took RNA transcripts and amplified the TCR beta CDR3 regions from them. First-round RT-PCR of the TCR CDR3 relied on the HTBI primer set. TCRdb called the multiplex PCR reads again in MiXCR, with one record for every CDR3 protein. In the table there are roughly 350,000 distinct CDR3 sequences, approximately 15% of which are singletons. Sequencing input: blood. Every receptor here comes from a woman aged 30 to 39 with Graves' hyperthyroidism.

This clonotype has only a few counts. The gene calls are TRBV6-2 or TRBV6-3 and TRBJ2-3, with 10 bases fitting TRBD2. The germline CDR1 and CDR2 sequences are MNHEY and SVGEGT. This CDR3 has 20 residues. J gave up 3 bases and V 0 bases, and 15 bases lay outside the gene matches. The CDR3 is CASSYSMLAGDRPITDTQYF. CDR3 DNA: TGTGCCAGCAGTTACTCGATGCTAGCGGGAGATCGACCGATTACAGATACGCAGTATTTT.

CDR3 sequence: CASSERSKGVPAKNIQYF. Here the CDR3 DNA reads TGTGCCAGCAGCGAAAGATCTAAGGGAGTTCCAGCCAAAAACATTCAGTACTTC. The chain links TRBV7-9 to TRBJ2-4, with D possibly matching TRBD2 (5 bases). CDR1 and CDR2 (germline): SEHNR, FQNEAQ (reference sequence). Trimming shortened V by 5 bases and J by 0 bases, and 20 bases separated the two germline ends. CDR3 size: 18 residues.

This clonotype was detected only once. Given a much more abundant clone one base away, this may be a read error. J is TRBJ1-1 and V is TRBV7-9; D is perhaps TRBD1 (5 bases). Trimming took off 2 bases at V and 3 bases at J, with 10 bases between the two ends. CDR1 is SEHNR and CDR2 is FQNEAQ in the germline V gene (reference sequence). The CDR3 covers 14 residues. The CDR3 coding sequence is TGTGCCAGCAGCTTATTTGGACAAGACACTGAAGCTTTCTTT. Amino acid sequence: CASSLFGQDTEAFF. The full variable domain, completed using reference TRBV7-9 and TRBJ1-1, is DTGVSQNPRHKITKRGQNVTFRCDPISEHNRLYWYRQTLGQGPEFLTYFQNEAQLEKSRLLSDRFSAERPKGSFSTLEIQRTEQGDSAMYLCASSLFGQDTEAFFGQGTRLTVV.

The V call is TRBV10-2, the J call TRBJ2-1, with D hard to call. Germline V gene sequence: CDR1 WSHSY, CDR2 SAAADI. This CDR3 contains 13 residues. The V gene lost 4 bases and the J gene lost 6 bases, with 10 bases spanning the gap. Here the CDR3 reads CASSVMRLNEQFF. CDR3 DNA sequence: TGCGCCAGCAGTGTGATGAGACTCAATGAGCAGTTCTTC.

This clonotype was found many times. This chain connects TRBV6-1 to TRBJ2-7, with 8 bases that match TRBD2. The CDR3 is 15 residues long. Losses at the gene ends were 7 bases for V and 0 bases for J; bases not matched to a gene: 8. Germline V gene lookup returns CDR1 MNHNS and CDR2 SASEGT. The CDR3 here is CASKGVSGDSYEQYF. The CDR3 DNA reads TGTGCCAGCAAAGGGGTTAGCGGGGACTCCTACGAGCAGTACTTC.

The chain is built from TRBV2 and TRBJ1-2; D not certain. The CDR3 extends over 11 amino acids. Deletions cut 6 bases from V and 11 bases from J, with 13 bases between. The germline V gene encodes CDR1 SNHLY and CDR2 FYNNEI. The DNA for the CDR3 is TGTGCCAGCAGCGCCAGGTTCGATTACACCTTC. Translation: CASSARFDYTF.

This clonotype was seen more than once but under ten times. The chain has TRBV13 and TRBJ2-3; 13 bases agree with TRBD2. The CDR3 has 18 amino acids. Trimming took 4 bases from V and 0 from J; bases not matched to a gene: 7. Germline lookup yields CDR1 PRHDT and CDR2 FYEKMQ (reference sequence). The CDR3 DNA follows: TGTGCCAGCAGCTGGTCTGGACTAGCGGGGGCGAGCACAGATACGCAGTATTTT. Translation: CASSWSGLAGASTDTQYF.

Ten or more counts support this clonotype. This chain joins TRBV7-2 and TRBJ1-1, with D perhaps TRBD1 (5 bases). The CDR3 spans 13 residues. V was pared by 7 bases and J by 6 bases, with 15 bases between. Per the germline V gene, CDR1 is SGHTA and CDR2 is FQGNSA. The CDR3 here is CASTNRQFPEAFF. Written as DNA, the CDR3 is TGTGCCAGCACCAACAGACAGTTCCCTGAAGCTTTCTTT.

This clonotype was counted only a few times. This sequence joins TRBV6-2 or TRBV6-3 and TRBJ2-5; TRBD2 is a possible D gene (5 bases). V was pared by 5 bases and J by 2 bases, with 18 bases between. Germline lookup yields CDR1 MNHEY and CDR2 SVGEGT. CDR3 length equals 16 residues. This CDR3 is CASSPLDGGLQETQYF. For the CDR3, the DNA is TGTGCCAGCAGTCCGCTTGACGGAGGATTACAAGAGACCCAGTACTTC.

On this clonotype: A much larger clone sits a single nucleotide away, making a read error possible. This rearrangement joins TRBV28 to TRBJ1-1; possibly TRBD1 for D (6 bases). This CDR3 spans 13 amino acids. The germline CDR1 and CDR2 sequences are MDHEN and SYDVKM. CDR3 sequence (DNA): TGTGCCAGCAGTACCGACAGGTTAACTGGAGCTTTCTTT. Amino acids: CASSTDRLTGAFF.

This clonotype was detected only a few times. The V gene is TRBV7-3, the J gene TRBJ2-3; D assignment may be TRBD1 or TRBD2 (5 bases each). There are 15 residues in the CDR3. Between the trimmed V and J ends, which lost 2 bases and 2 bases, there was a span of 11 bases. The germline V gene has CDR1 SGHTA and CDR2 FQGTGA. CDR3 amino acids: CASSLGGQSTDTQYF. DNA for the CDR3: TGTGCCAGCAGCTTAGGAGGACAATCCACAGATACGCAGTATTTT. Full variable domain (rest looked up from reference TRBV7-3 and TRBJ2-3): GAGVSQTPSNKVTEKGKYVELRCDPISGHTALYWYRQSLGQGPEFLIYFQGTGAADDSGLPNDRFFAVRPEGSVSTLKIQRTERGDSAVYLCASSLGGQSTDTQYFGPGTRLTVL.

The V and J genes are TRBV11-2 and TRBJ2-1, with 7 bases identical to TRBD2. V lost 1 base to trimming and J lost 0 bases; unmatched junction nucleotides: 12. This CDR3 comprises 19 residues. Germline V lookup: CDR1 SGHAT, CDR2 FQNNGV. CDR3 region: CASSLVSSFAGDSYNEQFF. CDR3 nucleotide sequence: TGTGCCAGCAGCTTAGTGTCTTCCTTCGCGGGAGACTCCTACAATGAGCAGTTCTTC.

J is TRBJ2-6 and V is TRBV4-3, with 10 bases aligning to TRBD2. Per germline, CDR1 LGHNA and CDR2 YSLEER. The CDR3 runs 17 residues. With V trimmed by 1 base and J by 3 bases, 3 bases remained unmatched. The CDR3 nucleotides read TGCGCCAGCAGCCAAGCTAGCGGGAGAGGTGGGGCCAACGTCCTGACTTTC. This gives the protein CASSQASGRGGANVLTF.

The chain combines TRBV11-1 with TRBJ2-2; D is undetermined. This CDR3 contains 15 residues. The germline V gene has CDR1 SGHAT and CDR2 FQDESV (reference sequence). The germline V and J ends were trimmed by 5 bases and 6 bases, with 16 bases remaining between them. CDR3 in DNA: TGTGCCAGCAGCCGAAGTAGGGTTAACGCCGGGGAGCTGTTTTTT. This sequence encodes CASSRSRVNAGELFF.

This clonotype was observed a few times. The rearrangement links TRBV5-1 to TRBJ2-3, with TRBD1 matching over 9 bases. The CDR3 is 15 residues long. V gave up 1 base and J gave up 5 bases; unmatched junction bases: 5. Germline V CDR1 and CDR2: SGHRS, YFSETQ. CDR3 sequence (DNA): TGCGCCAGCAGCTTGTCGGGACAGGGCGGAGATACGCAGTATTTT. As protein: CASSLSGQGGDTQYF.

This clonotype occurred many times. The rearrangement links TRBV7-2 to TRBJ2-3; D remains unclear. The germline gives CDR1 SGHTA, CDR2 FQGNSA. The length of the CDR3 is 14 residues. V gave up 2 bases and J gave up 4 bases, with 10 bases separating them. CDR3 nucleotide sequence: TGTGCCAGCAGCTTAATGGTGGGCGCAGATACGCAGTATTTT. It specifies CASSLMVGADTQYF. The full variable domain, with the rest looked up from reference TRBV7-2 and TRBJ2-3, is GAGVSQSPSNKVTEKGKDVELRCDPISGHTALYWYRQSLGQGLEFLIYFQGNSAPDKSGLPSDRFSAERTGGSVSTLTIQRTQQEDSAVYLCASSLMVGADTQYFGPGTRLTVL.

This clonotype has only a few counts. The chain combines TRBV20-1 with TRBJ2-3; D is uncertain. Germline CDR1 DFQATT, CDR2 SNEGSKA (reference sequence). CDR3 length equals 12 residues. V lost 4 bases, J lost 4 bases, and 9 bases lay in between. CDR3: CSATFRPDTQYF. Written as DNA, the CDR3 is TGCAGTGCTACCTTCAGGCCAGATACGCAGTATTTT.

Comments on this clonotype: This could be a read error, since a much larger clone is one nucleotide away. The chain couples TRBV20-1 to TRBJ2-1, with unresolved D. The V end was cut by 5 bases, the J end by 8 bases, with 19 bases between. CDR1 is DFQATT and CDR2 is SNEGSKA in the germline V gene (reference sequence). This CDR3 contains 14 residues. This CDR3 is CSAVQPPRTYEQFF. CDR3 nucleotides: TGCAGTGCTGTTCAGCCCCCTCGTACCTATGAGCAGTTCTTC.

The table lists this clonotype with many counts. This CDR3 reads CSARHTGNTEAFF. Written as DNA, the CDR3 is TGCAGTGCTAGACATACAGGGAACACTGAAGCTTTCTTT. The chain employs TRBV20-1 and TRBJ1-1, with D perhaps matching TRBD1 (5 bases). CDR3 size: 13 residues. Per germline, CDR1 DFQATT and CDR2 SNEGSKA (reference sequence). With 2 bases removed from V and 1 base from J, the gap between germline ends came to 8 bases.

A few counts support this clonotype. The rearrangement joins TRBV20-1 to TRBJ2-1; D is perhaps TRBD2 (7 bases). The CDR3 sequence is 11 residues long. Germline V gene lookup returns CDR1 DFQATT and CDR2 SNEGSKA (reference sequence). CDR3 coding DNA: TGCAGGGGGGGGGGGCGCAATGAGCAGTTCTTC. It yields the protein CRGGGRNEQFF.

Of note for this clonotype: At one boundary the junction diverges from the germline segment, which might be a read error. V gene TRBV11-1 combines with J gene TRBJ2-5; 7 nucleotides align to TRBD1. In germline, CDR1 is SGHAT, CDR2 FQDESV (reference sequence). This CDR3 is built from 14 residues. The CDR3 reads CASSFRTGQESQYF. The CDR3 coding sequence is TGTGCCAGCAGCTTCAGGACTGGACAGGAGAGCCAGTACTTC.